The 27 T cell receptor beta chains below were found in one sample sequenced in a study of cytomegalovirus exposure and HLA in healthy donors. Use of 60 Vbeta and 13 Jbeta primers characterized the PCR. Sequencing used immunoSEQ multiplex PCR; TCRdb keeps in-frame clones, though not all of them. The sample lists about 97,000 clones, about 60% occurring once. The sequenced sample consisted of PBMCs. These TCRs come from a human donor in good health.

The chain carries TRBV28 and TRBJ2-7; TRBD1 agrees at 7 bases. This CDR3 contains 16 residues. Germline-derived CDR1 and CDR2 are MDHEN and SYDVKM. The V segment lost 5 bases and the J segment 4 bases; nucleotides outside the gene matches: 14. Here the CDR3 reads CASSQYPLGTDYEQYF. The CDR3 nucleotides read TGTGCCAGCAGTCAATACCCGCTAGGGACAGATTACGAGCAGTACTTC.

This clone was detected only a few times. At the DNA level, this CDR3 is encoded by other sequences in the same sample as well. This chain uses TRBV18 with TRBJ1-5; D may be TRBD1 (5 bases). CDR1 and CDR2 (germline): KGHSH, LQKENI. The CDR3 is made up of 15 amino acids. The V end was cut by 0 bases, the J end by 1 base, with 7 bases between. For the CDR3, the DNA is TGTGCCAGCTCACCACCTGGGGGGAGCAATCAGCCCCAGCATTTT. It translates to CASSPPGGSNQPQHF.

This clone showed up just a few times. The chain carries TRBV6-5 and TRBJ2-4, with 9 bases lining up with TRBD2. Looked up from germline, CDR1 is MNHEY and CDR2 is SVGAGI. The CDR3 runs to 15 residues. V dropped 8 bases and J dropped 2; count of bases not matched to a gene: 7. The CDR3 region is CASRRTSATKNIQYF. CDR3 sequence (DNA): TGTGCCAGCCGCCGGACTAGCGCCACCAAAAACATTCAGTACTTC.

The chain's CDR3 is CAWRIAGGPNNEQFF. CDR3 in DNA: TGTGCCTGGAGAATAGCGGGAGGGCCAAACAATGAGCAGTTCTTC. The J gene is TRBJ2-1, the V gene TRBV30; 11 nucleotides agree with TRBD2. The V gene's germline CDR1 is GTSNPN and CDR2 SVGIG (reference sequence). J lost 5 bases, V lost 3 bases, and 6 bases had no gene match. The CDR3 consists of 15 residues.

This clone was seen only a few times. The chain couples TRBV5-1 to TRBJ1-5; TRBD1 aligns across 10 bases. Germline assignment: CDR1 SGHRS and CDR2 YFSETQ. This CDR3 is built from 16 residues. V was clipped by 4 bases and J by 4 bases; unmatched bases: 8. Here the CDR3 DNA reads TGCGCCAGCAGCCCGAGACCGGGACAGGGGAATCAGCCCCAGCATTTT. It specifies CASSPRPGQGNQPQHF.

This clone was counted between two and nine times. The chain links TRBV27 to TRBJ2-7, with 8 positions matching TRBD1. CDR3 length equals 14 residues. Germline V CDR1 and CDR2: MNHEY, SMNVEV (reference sequence). Trimming at V came to 5 bases and at J to 2 bases, leaving 5 bases not matched to a gene. The CDR3 DNA reads as TGTGCCAGCAGTGCCGGGACAGGAGCCTACGAGCAGTACTTC. It is translated as CASSAGTGAYEQYF.

A few counts support this clone. The chain recombines TRBV12-2 with TRBJ2-1; the table's TRBD2 call for D was not verified on the DNA. TRBV12-2 is deemed a pseudogene. CDR3 length equals 16 residues. CDR3 in amino acids: CASRSQRTSGSSEQFF. The CDR3 DNA reads as TGTGCAAGTCGCTCGCAAAGGACTAGCGGGAGTAGTGAGCAGTTCTTC.

CDR3 in amino acids: CASSLRDSPGSTDTQYF. CDR3 in DNA: TGTGCCAGCAGCTTGCGGGACTCCCCAGGAAGCACAGATACGCAGTATTTT. V is TRBV11-2 and J is TRBJ2-3; a weak D match, TRBD2 (6 bases). Between the trimmed V and J ends, which lost 3 bases and 0 bases, there was a span of 16 bases. CDR3 length equals 17 residues. Germline V lookup: CDR1 SGHAT, CDR2 FQNNGV.

The chain joins TRBV4-1 to TRBJ2-7, with D perhaps matching TRBD2 (5 bases). The CDR3 has 13 amino acids. The V end was cut by 2 bases, the J end by 7 bases, with 12 bases between. CDR1 is MGHRA, CDR2 YSYEKL, per germline. Here the CDR3 reads CASSQSRAWEQYF. CDR3 DNA sequence: TGCGCCAGCAGCCAATCGAGGGCTTGGGAGCAGTACTTC.

A few counts support this clone. The identical CDR3 is also encoded by other nucleotide sequences in the sample. The rearrangement uses TRBV5-1 and TRBJ2-3; 10 nucleotides align to TRBD2. The V gene end was trimmed by 1 base and the J gene end by 0 bases; junction bases not matched to a gene: 8. Germline CDR1 and CDR2: SGHRS and YFSETQ. There are 18 residues in the CDR3. Written as DNA, the CDR3 is TGCGCCAGCAGCTTGATTAGCACTAGCGGGGTTAGCACAGATACGCAGTATTTT. As protein: CASSLISTSGVSTDTQYF. The full variable domain, its missing parts supplied by reference TRBV5-1 and TRBJ2-3, is KAGVTQTPRYLIKTRGQQVTLSCSPISGHRSVSWYQQTPGQGLQFLFEYFSETQRNKGNFPGRFSGRQFSNSRSEMNVSTLELGDSALYLCASSLISTSGVSTDTQYFGPGTRLTVL.

The chain links TRBV27 to TRBJ2-3; tentatively, D is TRBD1 (6 bases). The CDR3 loop spans 14 amino acids. The germline CDR1 and CDR2 sequences are MNHEY and SMNVEV (reference sequence). Trimming stripped 3 bases from V and 2 bases from J, with 9 bases between. The CDR3 DNA follows: TGTGCCAGCAGTTTGGACAGCCTCACAGATACGCAGTATTTT. Its translation is CASSLDSLTDTQYF.

The genes are TRBV30 and TRBJ1-4; the D gene is possibly TRBD1 (6 bases). Germline V lookup: CDR1 GTSNPN, CDR2 SVGIG (reference sequence). V was trimmed by 1 base and J by 8 bases, leaving 17 bases between them. The CDR3 sequence is 15 residues long. CDR3 loop: CAWSEGTTGWEKLFF. The CDR3 bases are TGTGCCTGGAGTGAAGGGACAACAGGTTGGGAAAAACTGTTTTTT.

The V and J genes are TRBV10-3 and TRBJ2-7; the match to TRBD1 covers 9 bases. Germline V CDR1 and CDR2: ENHRY, SYGVKD. This CDR3 has 15 residues. The ends lost 2 bases at V and 4 bases at J; junction bases unmatched: 6. The CDR3 nucleotides are TGTGCCATCAGTGAGGGAACAGGGGGCAGGTACGAGCAGTACTTC. The encoded protein is CAISEGTGGRYEQYF.

The chain joins TRBV4-2 to TRBJ2-5, with a possible D match to TRBD2 (6 bases). The CDR3 loop spans 16 amino acids. V gave up 1 base and J gave up 4 bases, with 16 bases separating them. Germline assignment: CDR1 LGHNA and CDR2 YNFKEQ. In DNA form, the CDR3 reads TGTGCCAGCAGCCAAGGGGACCTCCGGGGGAGAGAGACCCAGTACTTC. It yields the protein CASSQGDLRGRETQYF.

The gene calls are TRBV29-1 and TRBJ2-1; 11 nucleotides match TRBD2. Germline values: CDR1 SQVTM, CDR2 ANQGSEA. Trimming at V came to 1 base and at J to 5 bases, leaving 7 bases not matched to a gene. The CDR3 totals 16 residues. Here the CDR3 reads CSVEGGGLAEDNEQFF. In nucleotides, the CDR3 is TGCAGCGTTGAAGGCGGGGGACTAGCGGAGGACAATGAGCAGTTCTTC.

This chain uses TRBV27 with TRBJ2-1; TRBD2 matches at 12 bases. The length of the CDR3 is 20 residues. Germline V gene sequence: CDR1 MNHEY, CDR2 SMNVEV (reference sequence). After removal of 4 bases from V and 5 bases from J, the junction contained 18 bases not matched to a gene. CDR3 loop: CASSYPPGTSGPIGNNEQFF. CDR3 coding DNA: TGTGCCAGCAGTTATCCCCCCGGGACTAGCGGGCCTATTGGAAACAATGAGCAGTTCTTC.

Points on this clone: Different DNA sequences within this sample yield the same CDR3. This chain links TRBV6-6 with TRBJ2-1; D perhaps matches TRBD2 (5 bases). CDR1 MNHNY and CDR2 SVGAGI come from the germline V gene (reference sequence). Trimming left V 5 bases short and J 0 bases short, with 5 bases between. The CDR3 spans 13 residues. The CDR3 nucleotides read TGTGCCAGCAGTCGGGACTCCTACAATGAGCAGTTCTTC. As protein: CASSRDSYNEQFF.

This clone was counted a few times. This chain connects TRBV10-2 to TRBJ1-1; 7 bases agree with TRBD1. CDR3 length: 15 residues. Germline V gives CDR1 WSHSY, CDR2 SAAADI. Trimming cost V 6 bases and J 4 bases; bases outside gene matches: 11. The CDR3 reads CASRDRPFQGTEAFF. Written as DNA, the CDR3 is TGCGCCAGCAGGGACAGGCCGTTTCAAGGCACTGAAGCTTTCTTT.

This chain links TRBV27 with TRBJ2-3, with D hard to call. This CDR3 region has 14 residues. CDR1 is MNHEY, CDR2 SMNVEV, per germline (reference sequence). Trimming took off 5 bases at V and 6 bases at J, with 15 bases between the two ends. Here the CDR3 reads CASSVWSGRDTQYF. The CDR3 region has the DNA TGTGCCAGCAGTGTCTGGAGTGGTAGGGATACGCAGTATTTT.

The V gene is TRBV7-8, the J gene TRBJ2-5, with D possibly TRBD1 on 5 matching bases. This CDR3 is 14 amino acids long. V was trimmed by 5 bases and J by 3 bases, leaving 13 bases between them. The germline V gene encodes CDR1 SGHVS and CDR2 FQNEAQ. CDR3 in DNA: TGTGCCAGCAGCACCCGGACATCTAAAGAGACCCAGTACTTC. Residues: CASSTRTSKETQYF. Supplemented by reference TRBV7-8 and TRBJ2-5, the full variable domain reads GAGVSQSPRYKVAKRGQDVALRCDPISGHVSLFWYQQALGQGPEFLTYFQNEAQLDKSGLPSDRFFAERPEGSVSTLKIQRTQQEDSAVYLCASSTRTSKETQYFGPGTRLLVL.

The chain carries TRBV6-5 and TRBJ2-1; maybe TRBD2 (6 bases). Germline V CDR1 and CDR2: MNHEY, SVGAGI. Trimming removed 7 bases at V and 9 bases at J, with 19 bases between. The CDR3 covers 14 residues. The CDR3 region is CASNSAGPDGEQFF. The CDR3 DNA reads TGTGCCAGCAATTCGGCGGGACCGGATGGTGAGCAGTTCTTC.

Only a few counts were recorded for this clone. The J gene is TRBJ1-2, the V gene TRBV2; TRBD1 might be the D (6 bases). V lost 3 bases to trimming and J lost 3 bases, with 11 bases between them. CDR3 length: 14 residues. Germline lookup yields CDR1 SNHLY and CDR2 FYNNEI. The CDR3 loop is CASSDQGLHYGYTF. The CDR3 DNA sequence: TGTGCCAGCAGTGATCAGGGGCTGCACTATGGCTACACCTTC.

The chain is built from TRBV28 and TRBJ1-5, with 7 bases lining up with TRBD1. The CDR3 is 14 amino acids. Germline V gene data show CDR1 as MDHEN and CDR2 as SYDVKM. V was pared by 3 bases and J by 7 bases, with 6 bases of the junction left unmatched. Here the CDR3 DNA reads TGTGCCAGCAGTTTCCAGAACAGGGGACAGCCCCAGCATTTT. This codes for CASSFQNRGQPQHF.

The rearrangement links TRBV4-2 to TRBJ1-2; maybe TRBD1 (5 bases). The CDR3 is made up of 16 amino acids. Germline CDR1 reads LGHNA; CDR2 reads YNFKEQ. V shed 0 bases and J shed 7 bases, with 18 bases lying between them. The CDR3 is CASSQDKGYVSAGYTF. The DNA of the CDR3 is TGTGCCAGCAGCCAAGATAAGGGGTACGTTTCTGCTGGCTACACCTTC.

The J gene is TRBJ2-1, the V gene TRBV6-1, with D possibly being TRBD2 (7 bases). Looked up from germline, CDR1 is MNHNS and CDR2 is SASEGT. Trimming cost V 10 bases and J 6 bases, with 19 bases left between them. CDR3 length equals 14 residues. The CDR3 loop reads CATTGGGGSNEQFF. CDR3 bases: TGTGCCACCACGGGGGGAGGGGGTTCCAATGAGCAGTTCTTC.

In this sample, this clone turned up once. The chain is built from TRBV4-1 and TRBJ1-2, with TRBD1 matching 7 bases. Trimming at V came to 0 bases and at J to 1 base, leaving 11 bases not matched to a gene. Germline CDR1 MGHRA, CDR2 YSYEKL. This CDR3 is built from 18 residues. The CDR3 coding sequence is TGCGCCAGCAGCCAAGACAGACAGGGCGGACTATATAACTATGGCTACACCTTC. It is translated as CASSQDRQGGLYNYGYTF.

This clone came up a few times. The gene calls are TRBV7-7 and TRBJ2-2; 10 nucleotides line up with TRBD2. Germline CDR1 reads SSHAT; CDR2 reads FNYEAQ (reference sequence). V shed 2 bases and J 4 bases; nucleotides not matched to a gene: 4. The CDR3 runs 16 residues. The CDR3 here is CASSLRGLAATGELFF. The CDR3 nucleotides read TGTGCCAGCAGCTTACGAGGACTAGCGGCCACCGGGGAGCTGTTTTTT.